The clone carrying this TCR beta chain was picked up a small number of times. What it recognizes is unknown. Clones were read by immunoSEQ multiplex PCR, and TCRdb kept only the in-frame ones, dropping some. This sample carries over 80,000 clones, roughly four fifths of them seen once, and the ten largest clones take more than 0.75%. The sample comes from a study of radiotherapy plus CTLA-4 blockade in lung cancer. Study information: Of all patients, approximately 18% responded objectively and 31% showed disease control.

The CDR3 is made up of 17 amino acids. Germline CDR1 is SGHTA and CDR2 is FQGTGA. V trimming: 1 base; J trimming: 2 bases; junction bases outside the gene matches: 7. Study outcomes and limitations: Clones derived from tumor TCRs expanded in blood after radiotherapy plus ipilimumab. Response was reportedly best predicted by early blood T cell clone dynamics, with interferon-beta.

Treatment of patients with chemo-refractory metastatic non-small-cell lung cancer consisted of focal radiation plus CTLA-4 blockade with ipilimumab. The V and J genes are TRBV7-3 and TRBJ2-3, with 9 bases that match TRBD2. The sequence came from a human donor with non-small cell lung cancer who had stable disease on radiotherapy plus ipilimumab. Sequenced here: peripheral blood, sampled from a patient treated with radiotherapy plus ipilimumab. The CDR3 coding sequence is TGTGCCAGCAGCTTAATAGCAGCGGGAGGAGTCACAGATACGCAGTATTTT. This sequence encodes CASSLIAAGGVTDTQYF.